This T cell receptor (beta chain) appears in the sequencing data of a study of blood T cell repertoires in COVID-19. Study background: COVID-19 samples, acute and convalescent, were from the United States, Italy and Spain. Nucleic acid was either cDNA or gDNA, and it came from T cells, B-cell-depleted T cells, or PBMCs.

Authors' processing steps: Reference gene primer amplification gave nucleated cell count estimates. Assay: immunoSEQ multiplex PCR; the TCRdb copy retains only in-frame clones and omits some. Clone size and V and J calls were adopted from that table, with D and trimming inferred from the DNA. This repertoire shows about 180,000 clones, around 87% found once; its top ten account for 2.5%. Trimming took off 4 bases at V and 6 bases at J, with 15 bases between the two ends. Germline loops: CDR1 LNHNV, CDR2 YYDKDF (reference sequence). This CDR3 region has 14 residues. The source is a man aged 40-50 years with active or convalescent COVID-19. The chain links TRBV15 to TRBJ1-1; TRBD1 might be the D (6 bases). Sequenced sample: peripheral blood. Here the CDR3 reads CATSTQGMVPEAFF. The DNA of the CDR3 is TGTGCCACCAGCACACAGGGTATGGTCCCTGAAGCTTTCTTT.